This T cell receptor (beta chain) is from a study of chemoradiotherapy in HPV16-positive cancers. The count of this clone is one. The assay was immunoSEQ multiplex PCR, and TCRdb's table has in-frame clones only and misses some. Of some 12,000 clones detected, 72% appear once; the ten largest clones hold less than 10%. Germline V lookup: CDR1 SEHNR, CDR2 FQNEAQ (reference sequence). Trimming removed 4 bases from V and 6 bases from J; junction bases left unmatched: 0. The CDR3 runs 13 residues. The source is a human donor with HPV-associated anogenital cancer. Specimen collection occurred from a patient who underwent chemoradiotherapy. The rearrangement joins TRBV7-9 to TRBJ2-7; 13 bases agree with TRBD2. As DNA, the CDR3 is TGTGCCAGCAGCTGGACTAGCGGGAGCGAGCAGTACTTC. As protein: CASSWTSGSEQYF.